This T cell receptor (beta chain) was obtained from a study of technical replicates of blood from several donors. The CDR3 is made up of 14 amino acids. Looked up from germline, CDR1 is MNHEY and CDR2 is SVGAGI. Trimming left V 7 bases short and J 0 bases short, with 7 bases between. Sequencing was performed with immunoSEQ multiplex PCR; in TCRdb, only in-frame clones are kept and a portion is missing. Found here are about 83,000 clones, 90% to 95% of them singletons; the top ten hold about 0.27%. The source of this sequence is a human donor in good health. Sequenced: T cells isolated from PBMCs. V gene TRBV6-5 combines with J gene TRBJ2-6, with D possibly TRBD1 on 5 matching bases. The CDR3 DNA sequence: TGTGCCAGCACACAGGACTCTGGGGCCAACGTCCTGACTTTC. Amino acids: CASTQDSGANVLTF.